This T cell receptor (beta chain) emerged from a study of T cell responses to AZD1222 COVID-19 vaccine. Study in general: Pooled samples include second doses given at about 4 or 12 weeks. Study results and limitations: Mostly white British, mostly female donors; authors suggested clonal diversity may be underestimated.

This table comes from immunoSEQ multiplex PCR, and its TCRdb copy is limited to in-frame clones, with some not included. The table has about 150,000 clones, around nine tenths seen once. Of note for this clone: The antigen remains unidentified.

The V and J ends lost 3 bases and 8 bases respectively, with 7 bases between them. CDR1 and CDR2 from the germline V gene are MNHNS and SASEGT. This CDR3 region has 11 residues. This chain uses TRBV6-1 with TRBJ1-2; no definite D call. The sequence derives from an adult in good health. This material consisted of peripheral blood, taken on day 0 of AZD1222 vaccination. CDR3 in DNA: TGTGCCAGCAGTGACAGTAGCGGCTACACCTTC. As protein: CASSDSSGYTF.